The clone carrying this TCR beta chain was detected a few times. Germline V CDR1 and CDR2: MDHEN, SYDVKM. This CDR3 is 15 amino acids long. The trim removed 5 bases at V and 8 bases at J, leaving 7 bases unmatched. Produced via immunoSEQ multiplex PCR; TCRdb's table is partial and in-frame only. The sample records about 210,000 clones, roughly 80% being singletons. These data come from a study of blood T cell repertoires in COVID-19. On the study more broadly: Sites across the United States, Italy and Spain contributed samples from acute and convalescent COVID-19.

This chain links TRBV28 with TRBJ1-6; 9 bases map to TRBD1. The origin of this receptor is a man aged 55 to 70 with acute or convalescent COVID-19. The specimen was peripheral blood. The CDR3 DNA reads TGTGCCAGCAGTGGAACCGGGACAGGGTATTCACCCCTCCACTTT. It is translated as CASSGTGTGYSPLHF.